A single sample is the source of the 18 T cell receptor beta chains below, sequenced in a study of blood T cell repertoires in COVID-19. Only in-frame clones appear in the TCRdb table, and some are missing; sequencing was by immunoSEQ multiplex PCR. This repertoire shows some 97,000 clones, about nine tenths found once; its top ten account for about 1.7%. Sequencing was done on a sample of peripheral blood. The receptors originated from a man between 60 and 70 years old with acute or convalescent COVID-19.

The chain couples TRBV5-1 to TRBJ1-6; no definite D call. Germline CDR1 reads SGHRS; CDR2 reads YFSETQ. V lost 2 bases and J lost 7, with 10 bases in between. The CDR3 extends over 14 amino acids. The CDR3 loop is CASSFSDYNSPLHF. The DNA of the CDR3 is TGCGCCAGCAGCTTCTCGGACTACAATTCACCCCTCCACTTT.

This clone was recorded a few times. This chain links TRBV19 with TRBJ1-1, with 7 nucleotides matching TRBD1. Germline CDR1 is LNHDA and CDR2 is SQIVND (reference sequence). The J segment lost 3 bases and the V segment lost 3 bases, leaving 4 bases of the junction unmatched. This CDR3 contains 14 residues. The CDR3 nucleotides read TGTGCCAGTAGTATGACAGGGTGGGACACTGAAGCTTTCTTT. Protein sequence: CASSMTGWDTEAFF.

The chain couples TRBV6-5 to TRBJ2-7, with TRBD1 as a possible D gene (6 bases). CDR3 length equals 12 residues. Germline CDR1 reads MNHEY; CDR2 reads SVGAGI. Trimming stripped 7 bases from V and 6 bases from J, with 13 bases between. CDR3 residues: CASTRGNLEQYV. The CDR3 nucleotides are TGTGCCAGCACTAGGGGGAATCTCGAGCAGTACGTC.

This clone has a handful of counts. The CDR3 sequence: CAASPLERYGYTF. The CDR3 nucleotides are TGTGCCGCTTCTCCATTGGAGAGGTATGGCTACACCTTC. The V and J genes are TRBV30 and TRBJ1-2; D gene unclear. The germline CDR1 and CDR2 sequences are GTSNPN and SVGIG (reference sequence). This CDR3 region has 13 residues. Trimming left V 8 bases short and J 5 bases short, with 18 bases between.

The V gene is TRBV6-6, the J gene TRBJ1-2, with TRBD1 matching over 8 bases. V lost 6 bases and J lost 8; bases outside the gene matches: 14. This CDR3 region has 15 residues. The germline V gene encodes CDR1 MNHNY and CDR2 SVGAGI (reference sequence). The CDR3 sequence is CASRKTGGERSGYTF. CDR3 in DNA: TGTGCCAGCAGGAAAACAGGGGGGGAACGGTCAGGCTACACCTTC.

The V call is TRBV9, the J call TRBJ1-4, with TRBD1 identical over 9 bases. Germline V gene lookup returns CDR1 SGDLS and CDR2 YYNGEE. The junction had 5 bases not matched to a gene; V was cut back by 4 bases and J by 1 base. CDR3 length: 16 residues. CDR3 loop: CASSPGTGRTNEKLFF. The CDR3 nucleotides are TGTGCCAGCAGCCCAGGGACAGGGAGAACTAATGAAAAACTGTTTTTT.

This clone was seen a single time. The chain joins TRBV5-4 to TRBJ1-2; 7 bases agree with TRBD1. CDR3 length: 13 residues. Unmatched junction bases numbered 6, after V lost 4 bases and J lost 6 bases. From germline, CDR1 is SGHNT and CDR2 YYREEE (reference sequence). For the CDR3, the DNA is TGTGCCAGCAGCCCGGAGACAGGGAATGGCTACACCTTC. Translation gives CASSPETGNGYTF.

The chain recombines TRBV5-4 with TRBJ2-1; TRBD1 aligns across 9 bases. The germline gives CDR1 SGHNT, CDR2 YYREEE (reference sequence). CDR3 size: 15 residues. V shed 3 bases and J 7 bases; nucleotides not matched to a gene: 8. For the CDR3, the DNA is TGTGCCAGCAGCTCCATCATGACAGGGGGGAATGAGCAGTTCTTC. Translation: CASSSIMTGGNEQFF. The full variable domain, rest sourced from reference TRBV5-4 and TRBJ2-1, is ETGVTQSPTHLIKTRGQQVTLRCSSQSGHNTVSWYQQALGQGPQFIFQYYREEENGRGNFPPRFSGLQFPNYSSELNVNALELDDSALYLCASSSIMTGGNEQFFGPGTRLTVL.

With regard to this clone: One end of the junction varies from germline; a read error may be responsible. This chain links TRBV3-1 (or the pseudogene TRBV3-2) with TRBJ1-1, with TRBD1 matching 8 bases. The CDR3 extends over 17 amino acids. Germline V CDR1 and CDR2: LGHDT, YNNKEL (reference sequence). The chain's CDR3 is CVSSQEGQGQVWTEAFF. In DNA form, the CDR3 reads TGTGTCAGCAGCCAAGAAGGACAGGGCCAGGTGTGGACTGAAGCTTTCTTT.

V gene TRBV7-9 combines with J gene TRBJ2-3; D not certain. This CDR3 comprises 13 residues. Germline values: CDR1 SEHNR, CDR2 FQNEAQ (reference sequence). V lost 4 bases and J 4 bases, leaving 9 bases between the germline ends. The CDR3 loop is CASSWPLPDTQYF. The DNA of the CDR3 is TGTGCCAGCAGCTGGCCCTTGCCAGATACGCAGTATTTT.

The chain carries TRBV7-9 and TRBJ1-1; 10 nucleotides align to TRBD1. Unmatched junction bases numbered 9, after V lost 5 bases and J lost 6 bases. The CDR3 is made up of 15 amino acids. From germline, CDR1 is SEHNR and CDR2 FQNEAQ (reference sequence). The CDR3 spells CASSPPTGGFAEAFF. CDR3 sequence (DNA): TGTGCCAGCAGCCCGCCGACAGGGGGCTTTGCTGAAGCTTTCTTT.

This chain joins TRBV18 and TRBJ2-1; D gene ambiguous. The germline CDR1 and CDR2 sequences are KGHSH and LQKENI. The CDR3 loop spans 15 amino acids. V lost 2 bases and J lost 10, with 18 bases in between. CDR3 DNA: TGTGCCAGCTCACCATCAGTCGGCGGAAGGCCGGAGCAGTTCTTC. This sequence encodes CASSPSVGGRPEQFF. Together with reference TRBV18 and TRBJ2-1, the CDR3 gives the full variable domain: NAGVMQNPRHLVRRRGQEARLRCSPMKGHSHVYWYRQLPEEGLKFMVYLQKENIIDESGMPKERFSAEFPKEGPSILRIQQVVRGDSAAYFCASSPSVGGRPEQFFGPGTRLTVL.

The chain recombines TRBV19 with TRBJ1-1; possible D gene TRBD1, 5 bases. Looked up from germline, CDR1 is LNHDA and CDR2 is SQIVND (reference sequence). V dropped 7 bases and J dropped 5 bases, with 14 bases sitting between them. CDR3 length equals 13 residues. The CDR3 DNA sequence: TGTGCCAGTAACCGGGGGAGGTCGACTGAAGCTTTCTTT. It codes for CASNRGRSTEAFF.

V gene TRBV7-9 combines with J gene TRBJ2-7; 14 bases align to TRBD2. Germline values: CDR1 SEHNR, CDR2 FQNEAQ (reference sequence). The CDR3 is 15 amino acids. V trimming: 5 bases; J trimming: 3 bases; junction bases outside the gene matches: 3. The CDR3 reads CASSPGTSGGYEQYV. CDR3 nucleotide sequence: TGTGCCAGCAGCCCCGGGACTAGCGGGGGCTACGAGCAGTACGTC.

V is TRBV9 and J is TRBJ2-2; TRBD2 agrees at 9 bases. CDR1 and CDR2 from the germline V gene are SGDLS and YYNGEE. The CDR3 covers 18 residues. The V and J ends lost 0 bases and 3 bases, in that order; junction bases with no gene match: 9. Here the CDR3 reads CASSVGTRGGADTGELFF. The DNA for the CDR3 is TGTGCCAGCAGCGTAGGAACCCGCGGGGGGGCGGACACCGGGGAGCTGTTTTTT.

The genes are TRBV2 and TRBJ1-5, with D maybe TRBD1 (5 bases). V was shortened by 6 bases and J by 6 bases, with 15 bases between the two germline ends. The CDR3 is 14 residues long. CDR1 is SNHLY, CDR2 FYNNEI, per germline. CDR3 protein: CASRGPGGGQPQHF. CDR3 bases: TGTGCCAGCAGGGGGCCGGGTGGCGGTCAGCCCCAGCATTTT.

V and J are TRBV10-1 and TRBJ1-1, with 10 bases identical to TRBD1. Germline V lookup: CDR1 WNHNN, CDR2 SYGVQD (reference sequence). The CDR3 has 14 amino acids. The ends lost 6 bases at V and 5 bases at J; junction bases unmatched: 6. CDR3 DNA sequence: TGCGCCAGCAGGGTTCCGGGACAGGGGACTGAAGCTTTCTTT. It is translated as CASRVPGQGTEAFF.

CDR3 bases: TGTGCCAGTAGTCCTACGACAGGGGAGGGAGGCTACACCTTC. The encoded protein is CASSPTTGEGGYTF. The chain carries TRBV19 and TRBJ1-2; 8 bases fit TRBD1. V was clipped by 5 bases and J by 8 bases; unmatched bases: 10. In germline, CDR1 is LNHDA, CDR2 SQIVND (reference sequence). This CDR3 contains 14 residues.